The 23 T cell receptor beta chains below all came from one sample that was sequenced in a study of naive and memory T cell subsets (dated by TCRdb to between 2016 and 2019). What the study reported, not specific to this receptor: A few larger clonotypes were present in naive repertoires, especially CD8 naive repertoires, and these clonotypes were possibly memory cells re-expressing CD45RA.

Libraries were built with UMI-ligation and nested PCR. Sequencer: Illumina MiSeq. To cover both TRBC1 and TRBC2, the beta constant-region primer consisted of an equimolar mix of two oligonucleotides. The ligated cDNA went through four rounds of PCR with nested alpha and beta constant-region primers together with the SP2 primer. TCRdb took the public reads, trimmed them with fastp at Q25, ran MiXCR for clone calling and kept in-frame beta chains. CDR3 protein duplicates are merged, each entry listing the most common genes and DNA. This sample has around 160,000 distinct CDR3 sequences in its table, and 22% of those were observed once. The biggest ten clones account for 0.11% of the sample. Their target antigens are unknown. Material: naive CD4+ T cells from blood. The sample's cell subset or site label is to be understood as: naive T cells, CD45RA high CD27+. The receptors come from a human donor in good health.

This clonotype turned up a few times. This chain connects TRBV28 to TRBJ2-5; perhaps D is TRBD1 or TRBD2 (5 bases each). The V gene lost 5 bases and the J gene lost 2 bases, with 15 bases spanning the gap. The CDR3 is 15 amino acids. Per the germline V gene, CDR1 is MDHEN and CDR2 is SYDVKM. DNA for the CDR3: TGTGCCAGCAGTCCCCACGGGACGCAACAAGAGACCCAGTACTTC. Translating it yields CASSPHGTQQETQYF.

The J gene is TRBJ1-2, the V gene TRBV28; 7 bases map to TRBD1. V lost 7 bases and J lost 11; bases outside the gene matches: 7. CDR1 is MDHEN and CDR2 is SYDVKM in the germline V gene. The CDR3 is made up of 11 amino acids. The CDR3 protein is CASNQGQIYTF. For the CDR3, the DNA is TGTGCCAGCAACCAGGGACAGATTTACACCTTC.

This clonotype was seen a few times. The chain joins TRBV28 to TRBJ1-5; the D gene is possibly TRBD1 (6 bases). The V gene lost 6 bases and the J gene lost 3 bases, with 15 bases spanning the gap. Per germline, CDR1 MDHEN and CDR2 SYDVKM. The CDR3 extends over 15 amino acids. CDR3 coding DNA: TGTGCCAGCAGGACCAATGACAGGTACAATCAGCCCCAGCATTTT. Its translation: CASRTNDRYNQPQHF.

The chain employs TRBV5-6 and TRBJ2-2; D gene unclear. V dropped 4 bases and J dropped 5 bases, with 9 bases sitting between them. CDR3 length equals 13 residues. Germline V gene data show CDR1 as SGHDT and CDR2 as YYEEEE. As DNA, the CDR3 is TGTGCCAGCAGCCGAGTTGGAACCGGGGAGCTGTTTTTT. This codes for CASSRVGTGELFF.

The chain has TRBV6-2 or TRBV6-3 and TRBJ2-5; weak D call: TRBD2 (6 bases). This CDR3 is built from 15 residues. CDR1 and CDR2 from the germline V gene are MNHEY and SVGEGT. Trimming took 2 bases from V and 4 from J, leaving 14 bases between them. CDR3 nucleotides: TGTGCCAGCAGTTACGGGTCGGGAGTTGGAGAGACCCAGTACTTC. Translation gives CASSYGSGVGETQYF.

This clonotype was detected only a few times. The chain combines TRBV6-2 or TRBV6-3 with TRBJ2-1, with TRBD2 matching over 8 bases. The CDR3 length is 15 residues. Looked up from germline, CDR1 is MNHEY and CDR2 is SVGEGT. Losses at the gene ends were 1 base for V and 9 bases for J; bases not matched to a gene: 8. In nucleotides, the CDR3 is TGTGCCAGCAGTTACTGGAGAGCGGGAGCTGGTGAGCAGTTCTTC. Translated: CASSYWRAGAGEQFF.

This clonotype was picked up a small number of times. V gene TRBV11-3 combines with J gene TRBJ2-1; TRBD1 agrees at 7 bases. The J segment lost 3 bases and the V segment lost 5 bases, leaving 10 bases of the junction unmatched. Germline CDR1 SGHNT, CDR2 YENEEA. The CDR3 is 16 amino acids. In nucleotides, the CDR3 is TGTGCCAGCAGCGTAGGACAGGCCGAAGGCTACAATGAGCAGTTCTTC. Its translation: CASSVGQAEGYNEQFF.

This clonotype was detected a few times. The chain recombines TRBV20-1 with TRBJ2-3, with 11 bases that match TRBD2. V dropped 3 bases and J dropped 3; count of bases not matched to a gene: 2. Germline-derived CDR1 and CDR2 are DFQATT and SNEGSKA (reference sequence). The CDR3 spans 14 residues. The CDR3 sequence is CSARTSGTTDTQYF. The DNA of the CDR3 is TGCAGTGCTAGGACTAGCGGGACGACAGATACGCAGTATTTT.

This clonotype has at least ten counts. This chain connects TRBV4-3 to TRBJ2-7; 8 bases agree with TRBD1. Trimming at V came to 0 bases and at J to 0 bases, leaving 7 bases not matched to a gene. The CDR3 sequence is 17 residues long. The V gene's germline CDR1 is LGHNA and CDR2 YSLEER. In nucleotides, the CDR3 is TGCGCCAGCAGCCAAGAGGTAGGACAGGGCAGCTCCTACGAGCAGTACTTC. Translation: CASSQEVGQGSSYEQYF.

The rearrangement uses TRBV7-2 and TRBJ2-2; D tentatively fits TRBD1 or TRBD2 (5 bases each). In germline, CDR1 is SGHTA, CDR2 FQGNSA. The CDR3 contains 14 residues. Trimming removed 5 bases from V and 3 bases from J, with 10 bases in between. This CDR3 reads CASSPGTYTGELFF. CDR3 DNA sequence: TGTGCCAGCAGCCCCGGGACGTACACCGGGGAGCTGTTTTTT.

The chain recombines TRBV21-1 with TRBJ1-5; the D call in the table, TRBD1, was not verified against the DNA. TRBV21-1 is described as a pseudogene. The length of the CDR3 is 13 residues. Here the CDR3 reads CASSTGGNQPQHF. CDR3 DNA: TGTGCCAGCAGCACCGGGGGCAATCAGCCCCAGCATTTT.

A few counts support this clonotype. The rearrangement joins TRBV25-1 to TRBJ2-7; D call uncertain. The CDR3 is made up of 14 amino acids. Looked up from germline, CDR1 is MGHDK and CDR2 is SYGVNS. V was cut by 1 base and J by 4 bases, with 11 bases left in between. DNA of the CDR3: TGTGCCAGCAGTGAATTCGGTAGTATATACGAGCAGTACTTC. It is translated as CASSEFGSIYEQYF.

The rearrangement uses TRBV5-1 and TRBJ2-6, with D perhaps assigned TRBD1 or TRBD2 (5 bases each). Germline CDR1 SGHRS, CDR2 YFSETQ. This CDR3 has 18 residues. V lost 3 bases to trimming and J lost 0 bases, with 16 bases between them. CDR3 residues: CASSSYGASRSGANVLTF. The CDR3 DNA reads TGCGCCAGCAGCTCATACGGGGCCAGTCGCTCTGGGGCCAACGTCCTGACTTTC.

This clonotype has just a few counts. The chain employs TRBV6-5 and TRBJ2-3; tentatively, D is TRBD2 (5 bases). CDR1 is MNHEY and CDR2 is SVGAGI in the germline V gene. Trimming took 2 bases from V and 0 from J, leaving 9 bases between them. The CDR3 has 15 amino acids. CDR3 coding DNA: TGTGCCAGCAGTTACGAGGGCAAGAGCACAGATACGCAGTATTTT. Translation gives CASSYEGKSTDTQYF.

This chain uses TRBV28 with TRBJ2-7; 8 nucleotides agree with TRBD1. Germline V CDR1 and CDR2: MDHEN, SYDVKM. V lost 6 bases to trimming and J lost 4 bases; unmatched junction nucleotides: 14. There are 16 residues in the CDR3. CDR3 coding DNA: TGTGCCAGCAGCCAAACCGGGGGACAGGTCCCTTACGAGCAGTACTTC. This gives the protein CASSQTGGQVPYEQYF. Complete variable domain (other parts from reference TRBV28 and TRBJ2-7): DVKVTQSSRYLVKRTGEKVFLECVQDMDHENMFWYRQDPGLGLRLIYFSYDVKMKEKGDIPEGYSVSREKKERFSLILESASTNQTSMYLCASSQTGGQVPYEQYFGPGTRLTVT.

In this sample, this clonotype turned up a few times. The chain links TRBV20-1 to TRBJ2-3; no reliable D call. Germline V CDR1 and CDR2: DFQATT, SNEGSKA (reference sequence). This CDR3 contains 15 residues. Between the trimmed V and J ends, which lost 0 bases and 6 bases, there was a span of 16 bases. As DNA, the CDR3 is TGCAGTGCTAGAGATATTCAAAGACGAGGCGATACGCAGTATTTT. Its translation is CSARDIQRRGDTQYF.

This clonotype was found a few times. J is TRBJ1-2 and V is TRBV28, with a tentative D call TRBD1 (5 bases). Germline CDR1 MDHEN, CDR2 SYDVKM. V was shortened by 6 bases and J by 6 bases, with 17 bases between the two germline ends. The CDR3 is 14 residues long. The CDR3, as DNA: TGTGCCAGCAGCCAGTCCAGGGAAACCCATGGCTACACCTTC. Its translation: CASSQSRETHGYTF.

The J gene is TRBJ1-6, the V gene TRBV12-3 or TRBV12-4, with a weak D call TRBD1 (5 bases). This CDR3 is 17 amino acids long. V lost 6 bases to trimming and J lost 3 bases, with 18 bases between them. The CDR3 protein is CASSWDPQSDYNSPLHF. CDR3 in DNA: TGTGCCAGCAGCTGGGACCCCCAGTCGGACTATAATTCACCCCTCCACTTT.

The gene calls are TRBV3-1 and TRBJ2-2; 10 bases are a match to TRBD2. Trimming took 0 bases from V and 7 from J; bases not matched to a gene: 11. The CDR3 contains 18 residues. Germline assignment: CDR1 LGHDT and CDR2 YNNKEL (reference sequence). In DNA, the CDR3 is TGTGCCAGCAGCCAAGATACCCAGGCTAGCGGGAGAGTCGGGGAGCTGTTTTTT. Amino acid sequence: CASSQDTQASGRVGELFF.

This clonotype was counted between two and nine times. This chain uses TRBV7-2 with TRBJ2-5, with a tentative D call TRBD1 (5 bases). Germline assignment: CDR1 SGHTA and CDR2 FQGNSA. The CDR3 is 15 amino acids. Trimming left V 5 bases short and J 1 base short, with 14 bases between. The CDR3 coding sequence is TGTGCCAGCAGCCCACCAGGGCGGTCCCAAGAGACCCAGTACTTC. Translation gives CASSPPGRSQETQYF.

This clonotype was seen once. The chain links TRBV3-1 to TRBJ2-3; 10 bases are a match to TRBD2. Trimming cost V 0 bases and J 2 bases; bases outside gene matches: 5. Germline V CDR1 and CDR2: LGHDT, YNNKEL (reference sequence). The CDR3 contains 17 residues. The CDR3 loop reads CASSQDKLAGTTDTQYF. The CDR3 DNA reads TGTGCCAGCAGCCAAGACAAACTAGCGGGGACCACAGATACGCAGTATTTT.

The chain links TRBV7-6 to TRBJ2-1, with D possibly being TRBD2 (6 bases). The V gene lost 5 bases and the J gene lost 4 bases, with 27 bases spanning the gap. The CDR3 runs 19 residues. Germline V gene sequence: CDR1 SGHVS, CDR2 FNYEAQ. CDR3: CASSIPGLASMAAYNEQFF. The CDR3, as DNA: TGTGCCAGCAGCATCCCGGGACTTGCTTCGATGGCGGCGTACAATGAGCAGTTCTTC.

This sequence joins TRBV7-9 and TRBJ1-1; 10 bases fit TRBD1. This CDR3 spans 16 amino acids. CDR1 and CDR2 (germline): SEHNR, FQNEAQ (reference sequence). V shed 4 bases, J shed 4 bases, and the junction held 9 bases outside the gene matches. The CDR3 DNA reads TGTGCCAGCAGCTCGCCAGGACAGGGGGGTAGCACTGAAGCTTTCTTT. It encodes CASSSPGQGGSTEAFF.